This T cell receptor beta chain was sequenced during a study of shared clonotypes between healthy human individuals. Libraries were prepared by immunoSEQ multiplex PCR; TCRdb keeps only in-frame clonotypes and omits some of them. The sample consists of about 2.4 million clones, roughly 93% of them appearing once. As to this clone: Additional DNA sequences in this sample encode the identical CDR3.

The CDR3 is 15 residues long. V was trimmed by 0 bases and J by 1 base, leaving 9 bases between them. Germline values: CDR1 SGHRS, CDR2 YFSETQ. This receptor was taken from a man younger than 35 in good health. Some clones in this sample may be carry-over from other donors' samples. The gene calls are TRBV5-1 and TRBJ2-3, with a possible D match to TRBD1 (5 bases). The sequencing input was naive CD4+ T cells from PBMCs. Subset given: CD45RA+ positively selected. CDR3 coding DNA: TGCGCCAGCAGCTTGGGGCAGGGTGGCACAGATACGCAGTATTTT. The encoded protein is CASSLGQGGTDTQYF.